Included here is one TCR beta chain sequence, with context. An input of roughly 0.5 to 1 ug of RNA was subjected to reverse transcription using random hexamers. The method of amplification for TCR beta CDR3 was immunoSEQ multiplex PCR, covering 54 Vbeta and 13 Jbeta. Each CDR3 protein is one row after TCRdb ran MiXCR on the immunoSEQ multiplex PCR reads. The sample gives a few hundred thousand distinct CDR3 sequences, 92% of which show up once; 0.06% to 0.075% is in the top ten. The sample originates from a study of CD8 T cells in Susac syndrome. The CDR3 is made up of 13 amino acids. CDR1 is MNHEY, CDR2 SMNVEV, per germline (reference sequence). V was pared by 3 bases and J by 2 bases, with 6 bases between. Sequencing of TCR beta drew on CD8+ and CD4+ T cells from blood. TEMRA cells underwent FACS enrichment and CD8+ and CD4+ T cells underwent negative isolation.

V and J are TRBV27 and TRBJ2-3; D remains unclear. The source of this sequence is a human donor with multiple sclerosis. The sequenced sample consisted of CD4+ T cells from PBMCs. The CDR3 nucleotides are TGTGCCAGCAGTTTCCGAAACACAGATACGCAGTATTTT. The encoded protein is CASSFRNTDTQYF.